This entry describes one T cell receptor beta chain. Its antigen is not known. Documented time point: persistent/refractory GD, antithyroid drugs over 5 years with positive TRAb. From RNA extracted from PBMCs, the TCR library was made. CDR3 regions were amplified by Arm-PCR using iRepertoire HTBI primers to build TCR beta libraries. In the original workflow: Taken together, the samples had roughly 56 TRBV and 13 to 15 TRBJ segments identified. TCRdb reprocessed the multiplex PCR reads via MiXCR and lists one record per CDR3 protein. It is TCRdb's table, rather than the study itself, that gives the V and J calls and clone size. This table holds almost 350,000 distinct CDR3 sequences, roughly a fifth found once. These data originate in a study of regulatory T cells in long-lasting Graves disease. Findings and limits, study-wide: Segments TRBV28, TRBJ1-2 and TRBJ2-5 showed preferential usage in persistent disease.

The V gene's germline CDR1 is KGHSH and CDR2 LQKENI. The V end was cut by 2 bases, the J end by 7 bases, with 11 bases between. The CDR3 consists of 13 residues. The chain employs TRBV18 and TRBJ2-5; D not certain. The sequences come from peripheral blood mononuclear cells (PBMCs), collected when the disease was refractory, from a patient treated with antithyroid drugs. The sequence derives from a female donor with Graves disease. CDR3 bases: TGTGCCAGCTCACCAGGAGAACCAGGGACCCAGTACTTC. As protein: CASSPGEPGTQYF.